The 5 T cell receptor beta chains presented below share a single source sample, sequenced in a study of cytomegalovirus exposure and HLA in healthy donors. The study ran its PCR with 60 Vbeta and 13 Jbeta primers. The table came from immunoSEQ multiplex PCR; TCRdb's copy has only in-frame clones and leaves some out. The top ten clones hold approximately 7% of a sample with about 130,000 clones, roughly 74% of them seen once. The material sequenced was PBMCs. These receptor sequences come from a man in his forties in good health and CMV-seropositive.

The chain couples TRBV7-9 to TRBJ1-4, with D possibly TRBD1 on 5 matching bases. V was pared by 4 bases and J by 1 base, with 19 bases between. This CDR3 spans 18 amino acids. Germline CDR1 and CDR2: SEHNR and FQNEAQ (reference sequence). The CDR3 is CASSSKDQGLVTNEKLFF. The CDR3 nucleotides are TGTGCCAGCAGCTCAAAGGATCAGGGCTTAGTAACTAATGAAAAACTGTTTTTT.

J is TRBJ2-7 and V is TRBV6-6, with 7 nucleotides matching TRBD2. Germline V gives CDR1 MNHNY, CDR2 SVGAGI (reference sequence). CDR3 length: 13 residues. V gave up 8 bases and J gave up 1 base; unmatched junction bases: 5. For the CDR3, the DNA is TGTGCCAGCCGGGAGGCGGCATCCTACGAGCAGTACTTC. Protein sequence: CASREAASYEQYF.

This sequence joins TRBV28 and TRBJ2-7; 10 nucleotides align to TRBD2. Germline CDR1 and CDR2: MDHEN and SYDVKM. This CDR3 has 18 residues. V was clipped by 2 bases and J by 4 bases; unmatched bases: 14. CDR3 sequence reads: CASSLEEAGTSASYEQYF. CDR3 coding DNA: TGTGCCAGCAGTTTAGAGGAGGCCGGGACTAGCGCCTCTTACGAGCAGTACTTC.

The chain links TRBV30 to TRBJ1-1, with D possibly matching TRBD1 (5 bases). The CDR3 spans 11 residues. Germline CDR1 and CDR2: GTSNPN and SVGIG (reference sequence). V was clipped by 5 bases and J by 4 bases, with 8 bases between them. CDR3: CAWERGTEAFF. The CDR3 region has the DNA TGTGCCTGGGAAAGGGGCACTGAAGCTTTCTTT.

This chain joins TRBV28 and TRBJ1-2; the D gene is possibly TRBD1 (6 bases). V lost 5 bases and J 3 bases, leaving 28 bases between the germline ends. This CDR3 spans 19 amino acids. CDR1 MDHEN and CDR2 SYDVKM come from the germline V gene. CDR3 nucleotide sequence: TGTGCCAGCAGTACGAGGATAAAAGTAGGGGGGGGGAGGTACTATGGCTACACCTTC. Amino acids: CASSTRIKVGGGRYYGYTF.